Following are 23 T cell receptor beta chains from one sample sequenced in a study of shared T cell receptors in the human thymus. Libraries were prepared by immunoSEQ multiplex PCR; TCRdb keeps only in-frame clonotypes and omits some of them. Here the sample spans hundreds of thousands of clones, approximately 87% being singletons. The same sample was also used in a study of human thymus T cells.

Input material: thymocytes. Source of these receptors: a boy less than two years old with a congenital heart defect.

V gene TRBV4-3 combines with J gene TRBJ2-3, with 9 bases fitting TRBD2. CDR1 and CDR2 from the germline V gene are LGHNA and YSLEER. There are 18 residues in the CDR3. The ends lost 0 bases at V and 2 bases at J; junction bases unmatched: 9. For the CDR3, the DNA is TGCGCCAGCAGCCAAGATCCTCCAGCGGGAGGACTCACAGATACGCAGTATTTT. Its translation is CASSQDPPAGGLTDTQYF.

The chain couples TRBV6-4 to TRBJ2-3, with TRBD2 matching 7 bases. CDR3 length: 16 residues. In germline, CDR1 is MRHNA, CDR2 SNTAGT. Losses at the gene ends were 6 bases for V and 4 bases for J; bases not matched to a gene: 13. The CDR3 DNA reads TGTGCCAGCAGCCCCCTGGTCGGGCGGGAGCCAGATACGCAGTATTTT. It encodes CASSPLVGREPDTQYF.

The chain uses TRBV5-1 and TRBJ2-3; D might be TRBD2 (5 bases). V was shortened by 3 bases and J by 1 base, with 15 bases between the two germline ends. Germline assignment: CDR1 SGHRS and CDR2 YFSETQ. This CDR3 is built from 16 residues. CDR3 amino acids: CASSSPSGSGTDTQYF. The CDR3 DNA reads as TGCGCCAGCAGCTCCCCGTCGGGGAGCGGCACAGATACGCAGTATTTT.

This clone came up a few times. The chain joins TRBV18 to TRBJ1-5, with 8 bases lining up with TRBD1. Germline assignment: CDR1 KGHSH and CDR2 LQKENI. With 5 bases clipped from V and 3 bases from J, the junction kept 12 bases outside the gene matches. This CDR3 is built from 17 residues. The CDR3 region has the DNA TGTGCCAGCTCATCACGGACAGGGTTTTTATACAATCAGCCCCAGCATTTT. It specifies CASSSRTGFLYNQPQHF. The full variable domain, its missing parts supplied by reference TRBV18 and TRBJ1-5, is NAGVMQNPRHLVRRRGQEARLRCSPMKGHSHVYWYRQLPEEGLKFMVYLQKENIIDESGMPKERFSAEFPKEGPSILRIQQVVRGDSAAYFCASSSRTGFLYNQPQHFGDGTRLSIL.

This clone was detected only once. The genes are TRBV5-6 and TRBJ2-5; D remains ambiguous. Germline V CDR1 and CDR2: SGHDT, YYEEEE. V lost 1 base, J lost 2 bases, and 9 bases lay in between. The CDR3 has 14 residues. This CDR3 is CASSLLGYQETQYF. The CDR3 DNA sequence: TGTGCCAGCAGCTTGCTAGGATATCAAGAGACCCAGTACTTC.

The V and J genes are TRBV5-3 and TRBJ1-1; D uncertain. TRBV5-3 is an ORF, and what it does is uncertain. V was clipped by 4 bases and J by 0 bases, with 7 bases between them. The CDR3 totals 13 residues. The CDR3 bases are TGTGCCAGAAGCCAGATTATGAACACTGAAGCTTTCTTT. Residues: CARSQIMNTEAFF.

CDR3 sequence reads: CASSLASGRFTDTQYF. The CDR3, as DNA: TGTGCCAGCAGCTTGGCTAGCGGGAGGTTCACAGATACGCAGTATTTT. V gene TRBV5-6 combines with J gene TRBJ2-3, with 11 bases lining up with TRBD2. Per germline, CDR1 SGHDT and CDR2 YYEEEE. V was pared by 0 bases and J by 2 bases, with 2 bases of the junction left unmatched. The CDR3 runs 16 residues.

V gene TRBV2 combines with J gene TRBJ2-1; 8 positions agree with TRBD2. Trimming took 7 bases from V and 4 from J; bases not matched to a gene: 3. The CDR3 is made up of 13 amino acids. The germline V gene has CDR1 SNHLY and CDR2 FYNNEI. This CDR3 is CASIQREYNEQFF. The CDR3 DNA sequence: TGTGCCAGCATACAGCGGGAGTACAATGAGCAGTTCTTC.

V usage is TRBV4-1 and J usage is TRBJ2-7, with D possibly TRBD2 on 6 matching bases. Germline V gene sequence: CDR1 MGHRA, CDR2 YSYEKL. V was clipped by 1 base and J by 3 bases, with 16 bases between them. There are 16 residues in the CDR3. In nucleotides, the CDR3 is TGCGCCAGCAGCCAAGTACCCCCGGGAGAGGTCTACGAGCAGTACTTC. Translation: CASSQVPPGEVYEQYF.

V is TRBV9 and J is TRBJ2-3, with D perhaps matching TRBD1 (6 bases). The CDR3 totals 14 residues. Germline V gene sequence: CDR1 SGDLS, CDR2 YYNGEE. Trimming removed 4 bases from V and 2 bases from J, with 11 bases in between. Written as DNA, the CDR3 is TGTGCCAGCAGCCTGGGACACAACACAGATACGCAGTATTTT. Encoded protein: CASSLGHNTDTQYF.

V usage is TRBV4-2 and J usage is TRBJ2-5, with D possibly being TRBD2 (5 bases). The CDR3 runs 18 residues. Per the germline V gene, CDR1 is LGHNA and CDR2 is YNFKEQ. Deletions cut 0 bases from V and 5 bases from J, with 22 bases between. The CDR3 sequence is CASSQEPTWAGRAETQYF. The CDR3 region has the DNA TGTGCCAGCAGCCAAGAGCCCACTTGGGCGGGCCGCGCGGAGACCCAGTACTTC.

The chain carries TRBV18 and TRBJ1-2; TRBD1 is a possible D gene (6 bases). This CDR3 contains 20 residues. Germline V gives CDR1 KGHSH, CDR2 LQKENI. The V end lost 2 bases, the J end lost 2 bases, and 27 bases lay between the germline ends. The CDR3 coding sequence is TGTGCCAGCTCACCAAAAAAGCGATTGACCTATCAGGGGTGGAACTATGGCTACACCTTC. Its protein product is CASSPKKRLTYQGWNYGYTF.

V and J are TRBV7-9 and TRBJ2-7; TRBD1 matches at 8 bases. The CDR3 has 14 amino acids. Germline CDR1 is SEHNR and CDR2 is FQNEAQ (reference sequence). After removal of 5 bases from V and 7 bases from J, the junction contained 10 bases not matched to a gene. The CDR3 region is CASSRTGWAGEQYF. DNA for the CDR3: TGTGCCAGCAGCCGGACAGGGTGGGCCGGGGAGCAGTACTTC.

The CDR3 DNA is TGTGCCTCCCGGGTCTTCTACAATGAGCAGTTCTTC. This codes for CASRVFYNEQFF. The rearrangement uses TRBV6-5 and TRBJ2-1, with D unclear. Germline lookup yields CDR1 MNHEY and CDR2 SVGAGI. This CDR3 has 12 residues. V lost 11 bases and J lost 3, with 11 bases in between.

The chain carries TRBV30 and TRBJ1-1; 10 bases map to TRBD1. Trimming removed 3 bases from V and 4 bases from J; junction bases left unmatched: 11. The CDR3 runs to 16 residues. Per the germline V gene, CDR1 is GTSNPN and CDR2 is SVGIG (reference sequence). The CDR3 nucleotides are TGTGCCTGGAGGGTCTCCGGGACAGGGGTGGGCACTGAAGCTTTCTTT. Its translation: CAWRVSGTGVGTEAFF.

V is TRBV30 and J is TRBJ2-1, with 7 bases identical to TRBD2. This CDR3 comprises 16 residues. V dropped 2 bases and J dropped 3; count of bases not matched to a gene: 10. Per the germline V gene, CDR1 is GTSNPN and CDR2 is SVGIG (reference sequence). The CDR3 reads CAWSKGLADRYNEQFF. The CDR3 bases are TGTGCCTGGAGTAAGGGCCTAGCGGACCGCTACAATGAGCAGTTCTTC.

This rearrangement joins TRBV11-2 to TRBJ2-7; TRBD1 is a possible D gene (6 bases). This CDR3 region has 18 residues. V lost 4 bases to trimming and J lost 0 bases, with 22 bases between them. Germline V gives CDR1 SGHAT, CDR2 FQNNGV. The CDR3 DNA is TGTGCCAGCAGCTCAATTTCCTACAGGGCCGGGAACTCCTACGAGCAGTACTTC. It encodes CASSSISYRAGNSYEQYF.

V and J are TRBV6-6 and TRBJ2-1; 8 positions match TRBD2. Losses at the gene ends were 5 bases for V and 4 bases for J; bases not matched to a gene: 7. The germline V gene has CDR1 MNHNY and CDR2 SVGAGI (reference sequence). This CDR3 contains 15 residues. CDR3 region: CASSTRLARYNEQFF. The CDR3 nucleotides are TGTGCCAGCAGTACGCGACTAGCGCGGTACAATGAGCAGTTCTTC.

The CDR3 nucleotides read TGTGCCAGCAGCTTGGGCCCACAGGGTTTGAACACCGGGGAGCTGTTTTTT. Protein sequence: CASSLGPQGLNTGELFF. V is TRBV5-6 and J is TRBJ2-2; tentative D call: TRBD1 (6 bases). The CDR3 spans 17 residues. V dropped 0 bases and J dropped 1 base, with 13 bases sitting between them. CDR1 SGHDT and CDR2 YYEEEE come from the germline V gene.

The chain links TRBV4-3 to TRBJ2-7, with 8 positions matching TRBD2. The CDR3 extends over 18 amino acids. Per germline, CDR1 LGHNA and CDR2 YSLEER. Trimming cost V 0 bases and J 0 bases; bases outside gene matches: 10. The CDR3 DNA is TGCGCCAGCAGCCAAGATCGGGCTAGCGGGCCCTCCTCCTACGAGCAGTACTTC. Protein: CASSQDRASGPSSYEQYF.

This clone was seen a handful of times. The chain recombines TRBV28 with TRBJ2-1; 12 nucleotides match TRBD2. CDR1 is MDHEN and CDR2 is SYDVKM in the germline V gene. This CDR3 contains 20 residues. V shed 5 bases, J shed 7 bases, and the junction held 21 bases outside the gene matches. The CDR3 DNA follows: TGTGCCAGCAGTCTAACCCTTACCTTCTCCGGGACTAGCGGGTCGAATGAGCAGTTCTTC. As protein: CASSLTLTFSGTSGSNEQFF.

This clone was seen only a few times. The chain uses TRBV28 and TRBJ1-3; D gene ambiguous. The germline V and J ends were trimmed by 6 bases and 4 bases, with 13 bases remaining between them. Germline lookup yields CDR1 MDHEN and CDR2 SYDVKM. The CDR3 extends over 14 amino acids. The CDR3 nucleotides are TGTGCCAGCAGCGCAGAAACCTGGGGAAACACCATATATTTT. It specifies CASSAETWGNTIYF.

The chain carries TRBV12-5 and TRBJ2-1; TRBD2 matches 7 bases. The CDR3 has 15 residues. Germline CDR1 is LGHNT and CDR2 is FRNRAP. After removal of 3 bases from V and 3 bases from J, the junction contained 5 bases not matched to a gene. This CDR3 reads CASGLGGSHYNEQFF. CDR3 DNA sequence: TGTGCTAGTGGTTTAGGCGGGAGCCACTACAATGAGCAGTTCTTC.